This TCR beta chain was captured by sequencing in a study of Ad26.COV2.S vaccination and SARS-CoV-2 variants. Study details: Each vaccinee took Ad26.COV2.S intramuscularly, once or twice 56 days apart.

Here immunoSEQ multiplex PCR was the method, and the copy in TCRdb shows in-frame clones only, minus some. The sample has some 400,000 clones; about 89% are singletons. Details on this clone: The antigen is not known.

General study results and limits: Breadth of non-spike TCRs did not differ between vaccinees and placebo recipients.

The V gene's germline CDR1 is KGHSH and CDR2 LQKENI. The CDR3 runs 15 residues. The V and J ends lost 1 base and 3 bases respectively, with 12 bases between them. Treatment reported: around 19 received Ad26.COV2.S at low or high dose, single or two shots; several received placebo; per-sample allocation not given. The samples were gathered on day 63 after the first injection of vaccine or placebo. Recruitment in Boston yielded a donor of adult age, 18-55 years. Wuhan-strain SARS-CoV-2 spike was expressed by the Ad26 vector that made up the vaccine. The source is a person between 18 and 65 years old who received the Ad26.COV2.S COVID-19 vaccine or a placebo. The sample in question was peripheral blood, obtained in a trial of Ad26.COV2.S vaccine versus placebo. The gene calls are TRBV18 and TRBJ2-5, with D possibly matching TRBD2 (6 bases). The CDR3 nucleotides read TGTGCCAGCTCACCACTAGGAGGGTACGAAGAGACCCAGTACTTC. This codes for CASSPLGGYEETQYF.